This entry concerns a single TCR beta chain. Its specificity is not known. These data come from a study of cytomegalovirus exposure and HLA in healthy donors. Study-wide results and limits: Most TCRs appeared rarely, but some public TCRs recurred in many donors.

The donors were in the roughly 110-subject validation cohort, distinct from the 666-subject first cohort. Sequencing was performed with immunoSEQ multiplex PCR; in TCRdb, only in-frame clones are kept and a portion is missing. The table lists about 110,000 clones, roughly 90% of them singletons, with approximately 1.4% in the top ten. The germline gives CDR1 SGHDN, CDR2 FVKESK. After removal of 4 bases from V and 7 bases from J, the junction contained 10 bases not matched to a gene. The CDR3 consists of 15 residues. V usage is TRBV14 and J usage is TRBJ2-1; 7 nucleotides agree with TRBD1. The TCR comes from a young woman in good health and CMV-seropositive. Sequenced: PBMCs. The DNA of the CDR3 is TGTGCCAGCAGCCCAGGAGGCAAGGGGGCGAATGAGCAGTTCTTC. It encodes CASSPGGKGANEQFF. The whole variable domain, filled in from reference TRBV14 and TRBJ2-1, reads EAGVTQFPSHSVIEKGQTVTLRCDPISGHDNLYWYRRVMGKEIKFLLHFVKESKQDESGMPNNRFLAERTGGTYSTLKVQPAELEDSGVYFCASSPGGKGANEQFFGPGTRLTVL.